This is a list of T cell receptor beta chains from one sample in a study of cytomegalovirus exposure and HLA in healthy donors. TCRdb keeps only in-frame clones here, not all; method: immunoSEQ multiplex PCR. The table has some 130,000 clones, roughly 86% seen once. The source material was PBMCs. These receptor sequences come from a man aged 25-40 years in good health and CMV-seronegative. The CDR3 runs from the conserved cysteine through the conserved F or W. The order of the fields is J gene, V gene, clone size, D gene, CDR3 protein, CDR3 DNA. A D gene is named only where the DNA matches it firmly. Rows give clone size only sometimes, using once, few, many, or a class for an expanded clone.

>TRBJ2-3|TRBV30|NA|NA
CAWGVSGTQYF
TGTGCCTGGGGGGTCAGCGGTACGCAGTATTTT
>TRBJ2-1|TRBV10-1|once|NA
CASSEEVFGEQFF
TGCGCCAGCAGTGAGGAGGTCTTTGGGGAGCAGTTCTTC
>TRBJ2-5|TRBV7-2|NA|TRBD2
CASSLAAGDGTQYF
TGTGCCAGCAGCTTAGCAGCGGGAGACGGGACCCAGTACTTC
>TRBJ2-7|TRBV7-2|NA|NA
CASSFPPYEQYF
TGTGCCAGCAGCTTTCCTCCCTACGAGCAGTACTTC
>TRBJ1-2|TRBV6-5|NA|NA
CASSYSKDSGSYGYTF
TGTGCCAGCAGTTACTCAAAGGATTCAGGTTCCTATGGCTACACCTTC
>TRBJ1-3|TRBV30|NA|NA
CAWSTGISGNTIYF
TGTGCCTGGAGTACAGGGATCTCTGGAAACACCATATATTTT
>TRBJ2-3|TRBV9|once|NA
CASSVARGLGGFNTDTQYF
TGTGCCAGCAGCGTAGCTCGGGGACTGGGAGGTTTTAACACAGATACGCAGTATTTT
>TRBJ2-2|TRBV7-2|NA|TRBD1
CASSLRQGGTGELFF
TGTGCCAGCAGCTTAAGACAGGGGGGCACCGGGGAGCTGTTTTTT
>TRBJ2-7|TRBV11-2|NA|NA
CASSLAEYEQYF
TGTGCCAGCAGCTTAGCGGAGTACGAGCAGTACTTC
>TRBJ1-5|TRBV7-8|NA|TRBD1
CASSSPVTGASQPQHF
TGTGCCAGCAGCTCGCCAGTTACAGGGGCGAGTCAGCCCCAGCATTTT
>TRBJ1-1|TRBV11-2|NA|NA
CASSLGEVAEAFF
TGTGCCAGCAGCTTAGGAGAGGTGGCTGAAGCTTTCTTT
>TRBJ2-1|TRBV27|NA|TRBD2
CASTAYGRANEQFF
TGTGCCAGCACTGCGTACGGGAGGGCCAATGAGCAGTTCTTC
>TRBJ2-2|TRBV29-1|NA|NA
CSSLRAGGELFF
TGCAGCTCCCTCCGGGCGGGCGGGGAGCTGTTTTTT
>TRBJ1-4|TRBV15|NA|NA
CATSPLGGGTNEKLFF
TGTGCCACCAGCCCCCTCGGCGGCGGGACTAATGAAAAACTGTTTTTT
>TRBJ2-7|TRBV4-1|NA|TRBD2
CASSLIPGASGALEQYF
TGCGCCAGCAGCCTCATACCCGGGGCTAGCGGAGCCTTGGAGCAGTACTTC
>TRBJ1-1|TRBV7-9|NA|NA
CASSLTDTEAVF
TGTGCCAGCAGCTTAACCGACACTGAAGCTGTCTTT
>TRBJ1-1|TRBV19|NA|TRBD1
CASSFAGTGGSEEAFF
TGTGCCAGTAGTTTCGCCGGGACAGGGGGATCGGAAGAAGCTTTCTTT
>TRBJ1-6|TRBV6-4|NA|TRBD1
CASSDPLLPGGGNSPLHF
TGTGCCAGCAGTGACCCCCTATTGCCAGGGGGAGGTAATTCACCCCTCCACTTT
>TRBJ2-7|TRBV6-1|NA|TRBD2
CASSLVAGYEQYF
TGTGCCAGCAGCCTAGTAGCGGGCTACGAGCAGTACTTC
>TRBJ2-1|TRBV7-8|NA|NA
CASLGGINEQFF
TGTGCCAGCCTCGGGGGAATCAATGAGCAGTTCTTC
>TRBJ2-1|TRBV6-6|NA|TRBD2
CASRGLANSYNEQFF
TGTGCCAGCAGGGGACTAGCGAACTCCTACAATGAGCAGTTCTTC
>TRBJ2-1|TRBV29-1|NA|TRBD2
CSVEMVPSGRASYNEQFF
TGCAGCGTTGAGATGGTTCCTAGCGGGAGGGCCTCCTACAATGAGCAGTTCTTC
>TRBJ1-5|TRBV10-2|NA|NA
CASSESQGGGQPQHF
TGCGCCAGCAGTGAGTCCCAGGGAGGAGGGCAGCCCCAGCATTTT
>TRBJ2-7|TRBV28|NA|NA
CASTVGSTKQYF
TGTGCCAGCACAGTTGGGAGTACGAAGCAGTACTTC
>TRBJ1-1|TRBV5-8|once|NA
CASSRKRNTEAFF
TGTGCCAGCAGCCGGAAGCGGAACACTGAAGCTTTCTTT
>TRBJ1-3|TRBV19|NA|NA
CASSQLRANGNTIYF
TGTGCCAGTAGTCAACTCAGGGCGAATGGAAACACCATATATTTT
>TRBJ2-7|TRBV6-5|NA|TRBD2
CASTTRRGAYEQYF
TGTGCCAGCACCACACGACGGGGGGCCTACGAGCAGTACTTC
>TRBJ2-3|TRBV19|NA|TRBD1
CASRDSPTDTQYF
TGTGCCAGCAGGGACAGCCCCACAGATACGCAGTATTTT
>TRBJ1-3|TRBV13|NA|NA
CASSASRPRGGNTIYF
TGTGCCAGCAGCGCGTCTAGGCCGCGAGGGGGAAACACCATATATTTT
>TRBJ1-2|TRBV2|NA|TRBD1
CASTKNRGDYGYTF
TGTGCCAGCACTAAAAACAGGGGGGACTATGGCTACACCTTC
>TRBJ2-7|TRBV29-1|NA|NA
CSVVQGPYEQYF
TGCAGCGTTGTCCAGGGGCCCTACGAGCAGTACTTC
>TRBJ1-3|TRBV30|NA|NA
CAWSVGGTGNTIYF
TGTGCCTGGAGTGTGGGGGGGACTGGAAACACCATATATTTT
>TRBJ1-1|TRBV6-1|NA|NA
CASSEGTGGIVDTEAFF
TGTGCCAGCAGTGAAGGCACAGGAGGGATAGTCGACACTGAAGCTTTCTTT
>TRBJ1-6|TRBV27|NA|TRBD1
CASSPTGGKHNSPLHF
TGTGCCAGCAGTCCGACAGGGGGCAAACATAATTCACCCCTCCACTTT
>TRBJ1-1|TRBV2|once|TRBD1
CASSGQGGNTEAFF
TGTGCCAGCAGTGGGCAGGGGGGTAACACTGAAGCTTTCTTT
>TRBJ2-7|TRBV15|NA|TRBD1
CATSREGQGIFYEQYF
TGTGCCACCAGCAGAGAGGGACAGGGGATCTTCTACGAGCAGTACTTC
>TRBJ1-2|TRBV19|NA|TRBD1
CASSPRQGAYGYTF
TGTGCCAGTAGTCCAAGACAGGGGGCCTATGGCTACACCTTC
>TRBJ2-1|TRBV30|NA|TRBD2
CACWADLSGRVNEQFF
TGTGCCTGCTGGGCCGACCTTAGCGGGAGAGTGAATGAGCAGTTCTTC
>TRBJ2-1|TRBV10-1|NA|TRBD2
CASSESGRREGHVDEQFF
TGCGCCAGCAGTGAGTCGGGTAGGCGGGAGGGTCATGTGGATGAGCAGTTCTTC
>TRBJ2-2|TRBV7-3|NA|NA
CASSLTLENTGELFF
TGTGCCAGCAGCTTAACACTAGAGAACACCGGGGAGCTGTTTTTT
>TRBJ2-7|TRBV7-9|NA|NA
CASSAADMDYEQYF
TGTGCCAGCAGCGCGGCGGACATGGACTACGAGCAGTACTTC
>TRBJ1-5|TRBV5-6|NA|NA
CASSFNRGASNQPQHF
TGTGCCAGCAGCTTTAATCGGGGAGCGAGCAATCAGCCCCAGCATTTT
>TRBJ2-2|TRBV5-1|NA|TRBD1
CASSPRQGANTGELFF
TGCGCCAGCAGCCCCCGACAGGGGGCGAACACCGGGGAGCTGTTTTTT
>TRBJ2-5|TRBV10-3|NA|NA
CAISDAGSQETQYF
TGTGCCATCAGTGATGCAGGTTCGCAAGAGACCCAGTACTTC
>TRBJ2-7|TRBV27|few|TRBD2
CASGRAEQYF
TGTGCCAGCGGGAGGGCCGAGCAGTACTTC
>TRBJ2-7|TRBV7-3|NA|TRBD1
CASHMEAGQGTYEQYF
TGTGCCAGCCACATGGAGGCGGGACAGGGTACCTACGAGCAGTACTTC
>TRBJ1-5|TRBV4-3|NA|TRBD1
CASSQDDRGRGNQPQHF
TGCGCCAGCAGCCAAGATGACAGGGGTCGGGGCAATCAGCCCCAGCATTTT
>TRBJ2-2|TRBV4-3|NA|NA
CASSQDEGAGELFF
TGCGCCAGCAGCCAAGATGAGGGGGCCGGGGAGCTGTTTTTT
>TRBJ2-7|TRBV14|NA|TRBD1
CASSTDRLYEQYF
TGTGCCAGCAGCACGGACAGGCTCTACGAGCAGTACTTC
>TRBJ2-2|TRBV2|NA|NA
CASSDGERYTGELFF
TGTGCCAGCAGTGACGGGGAGCGATACACCGGGGAGCTGTTTTTT
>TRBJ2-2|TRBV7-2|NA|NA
CASSFMEGAGELFF
TGTGCCAGCAGCTTTATGGAAGGGGCCGGGGAGCTGTTTTTT
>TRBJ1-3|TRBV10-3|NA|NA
CAISEPGALGNTIYF
TGTGCCATCAGTGAGCCCGGCGCACTAGGAAACACCATATATTTT
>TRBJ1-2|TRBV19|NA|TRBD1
CASSIVAGGGYTF
TGTGCCAGTAGTATAGTGGCAGGGGGTGGCTACACCTTC